One and the same sample provided the 5 T cell receptor beta chains below, sequenced in a study of CD8+ T cells in alopecia areata. Treatment specified: oral pan-JAK inhibitor, 5-10 mg twice daily. Extracted from the samples, RNA was reverse transcribed into cDNA to serve as the sequencing template. TCRdb's table, derived via immunoSEQ multiplex PCR, lists solely in-frame clones and lacks some. Counted here are more than 110,000 clones, 65% to 90% occurring once; the ten biggest clones make up around 25%. The sequences come from CD8+ T cells sorted from blood, collected at week 4, from a patient treated with tofacitinib. Receptor source: a human donor with alopecia areata.

The CDR3 DNA reads TGTGCCAGCAGCTCAACACTATCCCATGTCGGGGCCCAGTACTTC. Translated, it gives CASSSTLSHVGAQYF. The chain combines TRBV7-9 with TRBJ2-5; weak D call: TRBD2 (5 bases). Germline CDR1 reads SEHNR; CDR2 reads FQNEAQ (reference sequence). With 4 bases removed from V and 9 bases from J, the gap between germline ends came to 21 bases. The CDR3 sequence is 15 residues long.

The chain couples TRBV4-3 to TRBJ2-7, with 10 bases fitting TRBD1. This CDR3 region has 16 residues. Germline V lookup: CDR1 LGHNA, CDR2 YSLEER. V lost 4 bases to trimming and J lost 4 bases; unmatched junction nucleotides: 10. CDR3 coding DNA: TGCGCCAGCAGCCCCGGGACAGGGGCTACCGAGTACGAGCAGTACTTC. This encodes CASSPGTGATEYEQYF.

The chain links TRBV30 to TRBJ1-1; no definite D call. V lost 0 bases and J lost 1, with 6 bases in between. Germline values: CDR1 GTSNPN, CDR2 SVGIG (reference sequence). The CDR3 loop spans 13 amino acids. CDR3 nucleotides: TGTGCCTGGAGTGTTGTGGAGAACACTGAAGCTTTCTTT. It encodes CAWSVVENTEAFF.

As DNA, the CDR3 is TGCGCCAGCAGCTTGGGGCGGACCTACGAGCAGTACTTC. Protein: CASSLGRTYEQYF. This rearrangement joins TRBV5-1 to TRBJ2-7, with D hard to call. The CDR3 runs 13 residues. CDR1 is SGHRS, CDR2 YFSETQ, per germline. V lost 0 bases and J 2 bases, leaving 6 bases between the germline ends.

The chain uses TRBV2 and TRBJ2-4, with 7 bases that match TRBD2. Trimming cost V 3 bases and J 7 bases; bases outside gene matches: 6. The germline V gene encodes CDR1 SNHLY and CDR2 FYNNEI. The CDR3 runs to 14 residues. Here the CDR3 DNA reads TGTGCCAGCAGTGATCGGCGGGAGCAGAACATTCAGTACTTC. Protein product: CASSDRREQNIQYF.